This TCR beta chain was sequenced in a study of persistence of HIV-infected CD4 T cells. Study-wide points: CMV- and Gag-responding cells had lower TCRbeta richness than CD3/CD28-responding cells. Degenerate expanded CDR3beta sequences were enriched among CMV- and Gag-responding cells. Within sorted populations, more oligoclonal TCRs accompanied more oligoclonal proviruses.

Trimming left V 5 bases short and J 7 bases short, with 9 bases between. This CDR3 region has 12 residues. The germline CDR1 and CDR2 sequences are SGHVS and FQNEAQ. Sequencing used immunoSEQ version 4 in survey mode. Sequenced by immunoSEQ multiplex PCR; TCRdb stores in-frame clones only, minus some. Among roughly 60,000 clones listed, approximately 75% were seen once. Regarding this clone: Its antigen is not identified.

The stimulus was an HIV-1 Gag 15-mer peptide pool, about 1.1 ug/peptide/mL. CD40L-negative CD69-negative CD45RO-high memory CD4+ T cells were sorted as populations depleted of antigen-responding cells. The starting material was CD4+ T cells sorted from PBMCs after roughly 18-hour stimulation, obtained from a patient who received antiretroviral therapy. The clonotype comes from an adult man with HIV who was CMV-seropositive. The chain employs TRBV7-8 and TRBJ1-5; D gene unclear. The CDR3 coding sequence is TGTGCCAGCAGCCGAACGGAGCAGCCCCAGCATTTT. As protein: CASSRTEQPQHF. The complete variable domain, with remaining parts taken from reference TRBV7-8 and TRBJ1-5, reads GAGVSQSPRYKVAKRGQDVALRCDPISGHVSLFWYQQALGQGPEFLTYFQNEAQLDKSGLPSDRFFAERPEGSVSTLKIQRTQQEDSAVYLCASSRTEQPQHFGDGTRLSIL.